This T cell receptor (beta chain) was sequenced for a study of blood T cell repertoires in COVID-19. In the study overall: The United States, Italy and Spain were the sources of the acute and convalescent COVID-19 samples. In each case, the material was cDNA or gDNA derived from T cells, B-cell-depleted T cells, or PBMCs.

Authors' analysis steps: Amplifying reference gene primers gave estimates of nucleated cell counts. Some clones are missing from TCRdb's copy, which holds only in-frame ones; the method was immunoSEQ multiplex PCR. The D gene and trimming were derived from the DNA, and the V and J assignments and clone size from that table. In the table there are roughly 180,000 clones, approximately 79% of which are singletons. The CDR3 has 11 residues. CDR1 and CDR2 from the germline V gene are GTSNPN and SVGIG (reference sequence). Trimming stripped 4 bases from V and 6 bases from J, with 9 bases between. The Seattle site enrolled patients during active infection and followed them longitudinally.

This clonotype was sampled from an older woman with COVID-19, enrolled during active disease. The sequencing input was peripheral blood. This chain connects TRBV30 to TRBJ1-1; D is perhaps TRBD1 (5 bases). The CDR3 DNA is TGTGCCTGGACCCAGGGATCTGAAGCTTTCTTT. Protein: CAWTQGSEAFF.